This TCR beta chain was identified in a study of blood T cell repertoires in COVID-19. Study-wide context: Samples taken during acute and convalescent COVID-19 were collected in the United States, Italy and Spain.

Per the authors' pipeline: Counts of nucleated cells, estimated from reference gene primer amplification, were obtained. Generated by immunoSEQ multiplex PCR, the TCRdb table keeps only in-frame clones and is missing some. The V and J calls and the clone size are those of that table, but D and trimming were determined from the DNA. The sample yields roughly 190,000 clones, roughly four fifths seen once. This clone occurred a few times. Trimming removed 3 bases at V and 9 bases at J, with 10 bases between. CDR1 and CDR2 (germline): SGHNT, YYREEE (reference sequence). This CDR3 is 13 amino acids long. The chain couples TRBV5-4 to TRBJ1-6; D unclear. Sequenced sample: peripheral blood. This receptor was obtained from a man between 25 and 39 years old with active or convalescent COVID-19. CDR3 sequence: CASSSVTSSPLHF. The DNA of the CDR3 is TGTGCCAGCAGCTCCGTGACATCTTCACCCCTCCACTTT. The whole variable domain, remainder taken from reference TRBV5-4 and TRBJ1-6, is ETGVTQSPTHLIKTRGQQVTLRCSSQSGHNTVSWYQQALGQGPQFIFQYYREEENGRGNFPPRFSGLQFPNYSSELNVNALELDDSALYLCASSSVTSSPLHFGNGTRLTVT.